This T cell receptor (beta chain) appears in the sequencing data of a study of CD8+CD57+ T cells in acquired aplastic anemia. Previously, flow cytometry had revealed CD8+CD57+ cell expansion in the patients chosen for sequencing. The CDR3 contains 17 residues. The V and J ends lost 2 bases and 11 bases respectively, with 23 bases between them. Germline values: CDR1 SGHDT, CDR2 YYEEEE. Genomic DNA, the template, was used for profiling of the TCR beta VDJ and CDR3. TCRdb ran MiXCR on the reads and lists one entry per CDR3 protein. This table has over 150,000 distinct CDR3 sequences, roughly 50% appearing once.

Sequencing was carried out using sorted CD4+, CD8+, or CD8+CD57+ T cells (not recorded which) from PBMCs. This clonotype was obtained from a human donor with aplastic anemia. The chain has TRBV5-6 and TRBJ1-6; possible D gene TRBD1, 6 bases. The CDR3 DNA is TGTGCCAGCAGCTTAAAACTAGGGACACCGCGGAGTCCACCCCTCCACTTT. Protein product: CASSLKLGTPRSPPLHF.